Listed here are 16 T cell receptor beta chains from one sample, sequenced in a study of T cells in Graves' hyperthyroidism and ophthalmopathy. RNA transcripts served as the template for amplifying TCR beta CDR3 regions. The TCR CDR3 first-round RT-PCR relied on the HTBI primer set. TCRdb re-analysed the multiplex PCR reads in MiXCR, keeping a single row per CDR3 protein. The data hold 95,000 to 110,000 distinct CDR3 sequences, with about 50% observed a single time. Specimen: blood. The receptors come from a man in his forties with Graves' hyperthyroidism.

The chain combines TRBV2 with TRBJ1-5, with 8 bases aligning to TRBD1. This CDR3 has 14 amino acids. The V segment lost 6 bases and the J segment 0 bases; nucleotides outside the gene matches: 1. The germline gives CDR1 SNHLY, CDR2 FYNNEI. CDR3 DNA sequence: TGTGCCAGCAGCGGGACAGGTAGCAATCAGCCCCAGCATTTT. This translates into CASSGTGSNQPQHF.

The chain is built from TRBV20-1 and TRBJ2-1, with 7 positions matching TRBD2. This CDR3 comprises 15 residues. The V segment lost 6 bases and the J segment 6 bases; nucleotides outside the gene matches: 14. Germline-derived CDR1 and CDR2 are DFQATT and SNEGSKA (reference sequence). The chain's CDR3 is CSASTAGVVGNEQFF. DNA for the CDR3: TGCAGTGCCTCTACTGCGGGAGTAGTTGGCAATGAGCAGTTCTTC.

Many counts were recorded for this clonotype. The rearrangement links TRBV6-9 to TRBJ2-3, with 13 bases lining up with TRBD2. The CDR3 runs 15 residues. With V trimmed by 9 bases and J by 6 bases, 9 bases remained unmatched. CDR1 and CDR2 (germline): MNHGY, SVAAGI. CDR3 sequence: CARGLAGKFLDTQYF. CDR3 nucleotide sequence: TGTGCCAGGGGACTAGCGGGAAAATTCTTGGATACGCAGTATTTT.

This clonotype was seen a single time. This sequence joins TRBV11-2 and TRBJ2-7; TRBD2 matches 11 bases. CDR1 and CDR2 (germline): SGHAT, FQNNGV. J gave up 7 bases and V 3 bases, and 2 bases lay outside the gene matches. The CDR3 contains 13 residues. CDR3 amino acids: CASSFLAGGEQYF. DNA for the CDR3: TGTGCCAGCAGCTTCCTAGCGGGAGGTGAGCAGTACTTC.

This rearrangement joins TRBV2 to TRBJ2-1; TRBD2 agrees at 12 bases. The CDR3 is 14 amino acids. Germline V gene data show CDR1 as SNHLY and CDR2 as FYNNEI. The CDR3 protein is CARGASGRGHEQFF. The CDR3 nucleotides read TGTGCTAGGGGTGCTAGCGGGAGGGGACATGAGCAGTTCTTC.

This clonotype has a handful of counts. A much larger clone lies a single base off, so this may be a read error. CDR3 in amino acids: CSAGVSRGLEGYTF. CDR3 nucleotides: TGCAGTGCTGGAGTATCCAGGGGGCTGGAGGGCTACACCTTC. The chain couples TRBV20-1 to TRBJ1-2; TRBD1 matches 8 bases. The J segment lost 8 bases and the V segment lost 5 bases, leaving 13 bases of the junction unmatched. There are 14 residues in the CDR3. CDR1 and CDR2 from the germline V gene are DFQATT and SNEGSKA (reference sequence).

In its sample, this clonotype was seen many times. The chain combines TRBV19 with TRBJ2-7; D perhaps matches TRBD2 (5 bases). The CDR3 is 13 residues long. V shed 7 bases and J shed 9 bases, with 19 bases lying between them. The germline CDR1 and CDR2 sequences are LNHDA and SQIVND (reference sequence). This CDR3 is CASNPLDPIWQYF. The CDR3 DNA sequence: TGTGCCAGTAATCCACTAGATCCTATTTGGCAGTACTTC. Combining the CDR3 with reference TRBV19 and TRBJ2-7 gives the whole variable domain DGGITQSPKYLFRKEGQNVTLSCEQNLNHDAMYWYRQDPGQGLRLIYYSQIVNDFQKGDIAEGYSVSREKKESFPLTVTSAQKNPTAFYLCASNPLDPIWQYFGPGTRLTVT.

At least ten counts were recorded for this clonotype. The V gene is TRBV6-1, the J gene TRBJ2-7; TRBD2 matches at 10 bases. CDR3 size: 15 residues. The germline V gene has CDR1 MNHNS and CDR2 SASEGT. Trimming cost V 6 bases and J 0 bases; bases outside gene matches: 5. The DNA of the CDR3 is TGTGCCAGCAGGACGGGACTAGCGAGCTCCTACGAGCAGTACTTC. Encoded protein: CASRTGLASSYEQYF.

As for this clonotype: Because it lacks the conserved phenylalanine or tryptophan at the end, this CDR3 is likely a read error. V usage is TRBV19 and J usage is TRBJ1-1; D not resolved. CDR3 length equals 13 residues. Trimming left V 9 bases short and J 1 base short, with 12 bases between. From germline, CDR1 is LNHDA and CDR2 SQIVND (reference sequence). CDR3 sequence (DNA): TGTGCCAGCCCTGGACGGTCGAACACTGAAGCTTTCCTT. It translates to CASPGRSNTEAFL.

This clonotype was found many times. The V and J genes are TRBV7-6 and TRBJ2-2, with 8 bases lining up with TRBD2. Per the germline V gene, CDR1 is SGHVS and CDR2 is FNYEAQ. This CDR3 comprises 16 residues. J was trimmed by 5 bases and V by 1 base; bases with no gene match: 6. The CDR3 loop reads CASSLGISGITGELFF. The CDR3 DNA reads TGTGCCAGCAGCTTAGGGATTAGCGGGATAACCGGGGAGCTGTTTTTT.

This clonotype was found a few times. The chain is built from TRBV7-2 and TRBJ2-7; D remains ambiguous. Trimming pared 8 bases from V and 1 base from J, leaving 12 bases between. The CDR3 covers 13 residues. CDR1 and CDR2 from the germline V gene are SGHTA and FQGNSA. DNA for the CDR3: TGTGCCAGCTCACCACCAGTTTCCTACGAGCAGTACTTC. It specifies CASSPPVSYEQYF. The entire variable domain, with the rest obtained from reference TRBV7-2 and TRBJ2-7, is as follows: GAGVSQSPSNKVTEKGKDVELRCDPISGHTALYWYRQSLGQGLEFLIYFQGNSAPDKSGLPSDRFSAERTGGSVSTLTIQRTQQEDSAVYLCASSPPVSYEQYFGPGTRLTVT.

The V and J genes are TRBV10-3 and TRBJ1-2; 9 nucleotides align to TRBD1. CDR3 size: 16 residues. CDR1 is ENHRY and CDR2 is SYGVKD in the germline V gene. Trimming removed 6 bases from V and 3 bases from J; junction bases left unmatched: 11. Here the CDR3 reads CAIRRLQGARDYGYTF. The DNA for the CDR3 is TGTGCCATCAGGCGATTACAGGGGGCGAGGGACTATGGCTACACCTTC.

In this sample, this clonotype turned up many times. The chain joins TRBV6-5 to TRBJ1-2; 9 positions match TRBD1. Germline V CDR1 and CDR2: MNHEY, SVGAGI. Trimming removed 6 bases from V and 4 bases from J; junction bases left unmatched: 6. The CDR3 runs to 14 residues. CDR3 in amino acids: CASRPETGGYGYTF. The CDR3 region has the DNA TGTGCCAGCAGACCCGAGACAGGGGGCTATGGCTACACCTTC.

This clonotype was seen many times. The chain is built from TRBV12-3 or TRBV12-4 and TRBJ1-5, with D perhaps matching TRBD1 (6 bases). The V end was cut by 3 bases, the J end by 5 bases, with 14 bases between. There are 15 residues in the CDR3. Here the CDR3 DNA reads TGTGCCAGCAGTTTGGCAGGGGTAGGGGATCAGCCCCAGCATTTT. Encoded protein: CASSLAGVGDQPQHF.

This clonotype was seen ten or more times. The J gene is TRBJ2-2, the V gene TRBV5-1, with D perhaps TRBD2 (5 bases). The germline V gene has CDR1 SGHRS and CDR2 YFSETQ. V was pared by 3 bases and J by 0 bases, with 6 bases between. This CDR3 has 14 amino acids. CDR3 sequence reads: CASSWGANTGELFF. CDR3 nucleotides: TGCGCCAGCAGCTGGGGAGCGAACACCGGGGAGCTGTTTTTT.

This clonotype was counted many times. The V and J genes are TRBV25-1 and TRBJ2-7; possibly TRBD2 for D (6 bases). The length of the CDR3 is 15 residues. Trimming shortened V by 1 base and J by 0 bases, and 10 bases separated the two germline ends. Germline CDR1 reads MGHDK; CDR2 reads SYGVNS. CDR3 sequence reads: CASSESGVPSYEQYF. The CDR3 region has the DNA TGTGCCAGCAGTGAATCGGGGGTTCCCTCCTACGAGCAGTACTTC.